This T cell receptor (beta chain) was sequenced for a study of blood T cell repertoires in COVID-19. Study information: COVID-19 samples from acute and convalescent phases originated in the United States, Italy and Spain. PBMCs, B-cell-depleted T cells, or T cells provided the cDNA or gDNA that made up the material.

V lost 5 bases, J lost 4 bases, and 7 bases stayed unmatched. CDR3 size: 16 residues. CDR1 and CDR2 from the germline V gene are SGHTA and FQGNSA. This clone was counted a few times. As processed by the authors: Amplifying reference gene primers gave estimates of nucleated cell counts. The repertoire was sequenced with immunoSEQ multiplex PCR; TCRdb's copy has only in-frame clones and lacks some. That table supplies the V and J calls and clone size; D and trimming were determined from the DNA. The sample records about 74,000 clones, around 70% being singletons. The sequence was collected from an older man with acute or convalescent COVID-19. The chain employs TRBV7-2 and TRBJ1-3; 11 bases are shared with TRBD1. The material sequenced was peripheral blood. As DNA, the CDR3 is TGTGCCAGCAGCACCCGGACAGGGGGCGCAGGAAACACCATATATTTT. Protein: CASSTRTGGAGNTIYF. The variable domain in full, with the rest retrieved from reference TRBV7-2 and TRBJ1-3, is GAGVSQSPSNKVTEKGKDVELRCDPISGHTALYWYRQSLGQGLEFLIYFQGNSAPDKSGLPSDRFSAERTGGSVSTLTIQRTQQEDSAVYLCASSTRTGGAGNTIYFGEGSWLTVV.